This T cell receptor (beta chain) was sequenced during a study of blood T cells in healthy people across ages. Study-wide background: About one barcoded TCR beta cDNA was captured per two T cells.

A second PCR, run for roughly 7 to 11 cycles, used a sample-barcoded 5' primer plus a J-beta primer mix. TCRdb passed the 5' RACE reads through MiXCR, listing each CDR3 protein once. Here the sample spans approximately 1,000,000 distinct CDR3 sequences, 35% to 40% being singletons. Regarding this clonotype: Its target is not known.

Study findings and constraints: The study regarded diversity estimates from one million T cells as underestimates.

Looked up from germline, CDR1 is DFQATT and CDR2 is SNEGSKA (reference sequence). The trim removed 3 bases at V and 1 base at J, leaving 10 bases unmatched. The CDR3 consists of 16 residues. Isolation recovered at least 6 million PBMCs from every sample. Input material: blood. The clonotype originates from a young man in good health. The rearrangement links TRBV20-1 to TRBJ1-2, with 8 nucleotides matching TRBD1. In nucleotides, the CDR3 is TGCAGTGCTAGGGTTTCGGGACAGGCGATTAACTATGGCTACACCTTC. It is translated as CSARVSGQAINYGYTF.